The next 5 T cell receptor beta chains were all read from a single sample in a study of cytomegalovirus exposure and HLA in healthy donors. The protocol was immunoSEQ multiplex PCR, while the TCRdb copy is restricted to in-frame clones and leaves out a portion. The sample contains about 98,000 clones, approximately 88% of which appear only once. Material for sequencing was PBMCs. These TCRs come from a woman aged 25-40 years in good health and CMV-seronegative.

The V gene is TRBV5-6, the J gene TRBJ2-3; no clear D gene. The CDR3 length is 15 residues. Per the germline V gene, CDR1 is SGHDT and CDR2 is YYEEEE. The V gene lost 0 bases and the J gene lost 1 base, with 9 bases spanning the gap. DNA for the CDR3: TGTGCCAGCAGCTTGGGGGCCTCCCGCACAGATACGCAGTATTTT. Translating gives CASSLGASRTDTQYF. Filled out from reference TRBV5-6 and TRBJ2-3, the complete variable domain reads DAGVTQSPTHLIKTRGQQVTLRCSPKSGHDTVSWYQQALGQGPQFIFQYYEEEERQRGNFPDRFSGHQFPNYSSELNVNALLLGDSALYLCASSLGASRTDTQYFGPGTRLTVL.

This chain joins TRBV5-1 and TRBJ1-2; 8 bases are a match to TRBD1. V lost 5 bases, J lost 2 bases, and 5 bases stayed unmatched. The CDR3 spans 14 residues. The germline V gene has CDR1 SGHRS and CDR2 YFSETQ. The CDR3 spells CASRMTGANYGYTF. In DNA form, the CDR3 reads TGCGCCAGCAGGATGACAGGGGCCAACTATGGCTACACCTTC.

The rearrangement links TRBV7-2 to TRBJ2-1; 8 bases line up with TRBD2. Germline V lookup: CDR1 SGHTA, CDR2 FQGNSA. V lost 3 bases to trimming and J lost 15 bases; unmatched junction nucleotides: 7. This CDR3 is built from 12 residues. CDR3 amino acids: CASSFGGRSGFF. The CDR3 coding sequence is TGTGCCAGCAGCTTTGGCGGGAGGTCCGGGTTCTTC.

This chain connects TRBV2 to TRBJ2-5, with D perhaps TRBD2 (5 bases). Trimming took 7 bases from V and 5 from J, leaving 11 bases between them. CDR1 and CDR2 (germline): SNHLY, FYNNEI. This CDR3 is built from 12 residues. The CDR3 nucleotides are TGTGCCAGCAAGGCGGGCGGGGAGACCCAGTACTTC. The encoded protein is CASKAGGETQYF.

This chain connects TRBV11-2 to TRBJ1-5; 8 nucleotides match TRBD1. Germline CDR1 SGHAT, CDR2 FQNNGV. Trimming removed 6 bases from V and 4 bases from J; junction bases left unmatched: 2. This CDR3 contains 13 residues. The CDR3 coding sequence is TGTGCCAGCAGAGGGGACAGGAATCAGCCCCAGCATTTT. Protein: CASRGDRNQPQHF.